The 22 T cell receptor beta chains below all came from one sample that was sequenced in a study of T-cell reconstitution after alpha-beta-depleted transplantation in children (dated by TCRdb to about 2016). The intended sense of this specimen's treatment or condition label: allogeneic hematopoietic cell transplantation with graft depleted of TCRalphabeta T cells and CD19 B cells. The library relied on PCR. TCRdb names Illumina HiSeq 2500 as the instrument used. To normalize quantification of the TCRbeta repertoire, the TCR libraries were built with molecular barcoding that relied on unique molecular identifiers. In-frame beta chains were kept once TCRdb had trimmed the public reads at Q25 with fastp and called clones with MiXCR. Merged by CDR3 protein, the rows form single entries marked with the most common genes and DNA. Across this sample there are about 150,000 distinct CDR3 sequences, with more than 9.5% seen only once. Of the sample, roughly 13% is held by the ten largest clones.

The source was PBMCs, collected before TCRalphabeta/CD19-depleted stem cell transplant. These receptor sequences come from a boy between 2 and 10 years old with acute myeloid leukemia, due to receive a stem cell transplant.

The table lists this clonotype with many counts. The chain couples TRBV9 to TRBJ1-1; D remains ambiguous. Germline V gene lookup returns CDR1 SGDLS and CDR2 YYNGEE. V shed 0 bases and J shed 4 bases, with 7 bases lying between them. The CDR3 runs 13 residues. DNA for the CDR3: TGTGCCAGCAGCGTAGCAGAGGGCACTGAAGCTTTCTTT. Translation gives CASSVAEGTEAFF.

Many counts were recorded for this clonotype. The rearrangement joins TRBV29-1 to TRBJ1-1; D call uncertain. This CDR3 contains 12 residues. Germline values: CDR1 SQVTM, CDR2 ANQGSEA. V dropped 2 bases and J dropped 8 bases, with 12 bases sitting between them. This CDR3 reads CSVERQTAEAFF. The CDR3 DNA is TGCAGCGTTGAACGACAAACAGCAGAAGCTTTCTTT. Full variable domain (remainder filled in from reference TRBV29-1 and TRBJ1-1): SAVISQKPSRDICQRGTSLTIQCQVDSQVTMMFWYRQQPGQSLTLIATANQGSEATYESGFVIDKFPISRPNLTFSTLTVSNMSPEDSSIYLCSVERQTAEAFFGQGTRLTVV.

This clonotype was detected many times. The chain combines TRBV11-1 with TRBJ2-3; 7 bases agree with TRBD2. The trim removed 2 bases at V and 6 bases at J, leaving 11 bases unmatched. The CDR3 loop spans 16 amino acids. Germline V gene lookup returns CDR1 SGHAT and CDR2 FQDESV (reference sequence). CDR3 bases: TGTGCCAGCAGCTTAATCCAGCGGGGATTCACGGATACGCAGTATTTT. Amino acids: CASSLIQRGFTDTQYF.

This clonotype was counted many times. The V gene is TRBV5-4, the J gene TRBJ2-1, with 10 bases identical to TRBD1. The germline CDR1 and CDR2 sequences are SGHNT and YYREEE (reference sequence). The CDR3 spans 15 residues. V trimming: 4 bases; J trimming: 3 bases; junction bases outside the gene matches: 4. The DNA for the CDR3 is TGTGCCAGCAGCACAGGGACAGGGGTCTACAATGAGCAGTTCTTC. Translating gives CASSTGTGVYNEQFF.

Ten or more counts support this clonotype. This sequence joins TRBV5-1 and TRBJ2-1; perhaps TRBD1 as D (6 bases). CDR1 and CDR2 (germline): SGHRS, YFSETQ. The CDR3 contains 14 residues. The germline V and J ends were trimmed by 5 bases and 5 bases, with 14 bases remaining between them. The CDR3 here is CASRGAINNNEQFF. CDR3 DNA: TGCGCCAGCAGGGGGGCGATTAATAACAATGAGCAGTTCTTC.

This clonotype was picked up many times. J is TRBJ2-7 and V is TRBV20-1; 9 bases agree with TRBD1. V dropped 3 bases and J dropped 3; count of bases not matched to a gene: 3. CDR3 size: 13 residues. Germline CDR1 DFQATT, CDR2 SNEGSKA (reference sequence). DNA for the CDR3: TGCAGTGCTAGGCAGGGACAGGGCTACGAGCAGTACGTC. Residues: CSARQGQGYEQYV.

Many counts were recorded for this clonotype. The V call is TRBV5-1, the J call TRBJ1-1; weak D call: TRBD1 (6 bases). V lost 7 bases to trimming and J lost 3 bases, with 10 bases between them. The CDR3 loop spans 12 amino acids. CDR1 and CDR2 (germline): SGHRS, YFSETQ. The CDR3 DNA reads as TGCGCCAGCGGACAGAGAGACACTGAAGCTTTCTTT. Amino acids: CASGQRDTEAFF.

Many counts were recorded for this clonotype. V gene TRBV25-1 combines with J gene TRBJ2-1; D not resolved. Germline V gene data show CDR1 as MGHDK and CDR2 as SYGVNS. V was pared by 11 bases and J by 9 bases, with 17 bases between. The CDR3 is 12 residues long. The CDR3: CASQSEFAEQFF. The DNA of the CDR3 is TGTGCCTCCCAATCGGAGTTCGCTGAGCAGTTCTTC.

This clonotype was recorded at least ten times. This chain links TRBV20-1 with TRBJ1-6; TRBD1 might be the D (6 bases). This CDR3 has 17 amino acids. Trimming stripped 0 bases from V and 9 bases from J, with 21 bases between. Germline loops: CDR1 DFQATT, CDR2 SNEGSKA (reference sequence). In DNA form, the CDR3 reads TGCAGTGCTAGAGATTTAGGGGGAGCACTCTCTCGTTCACCCCTCCACTTT. Translated: CSARDLGGALSRSPLHF.

There are many counts of this clonotype. The CDR3 bases are TGTGCCAGCAGTTTATTGGGGGGGCTTAATGGCTACACCTTC. Its protein product is CASSLLGGLNGYTF. This chain uses TRBV28 with TRBJ1-2; weak D call: TRBD1 (6 bases). Deletions cut 1 base from V and 6 bases from J, with 12 bases between. The CDR3 has 14 amino acids. Germline-derived CDR1 and CDR2 are MDHEN and SYDVKM.

This clonotype showed up many times. This sequence joins TRBV3-1 and TRBJ1-6; D is ambiguous. The length of the CDR3 is 14 residues. The germline CDR1 and CDR2 sequences are LGHDT and YNNKEL (reference sequence). Between the trimmed V and J ends, which lost 2 bases and 7 bases, there was a span of 9 bases. CDR3 coding DNA: TGTGCCAGCAGCCAACGGGAGGGCAATTCACCCCTCCACTTT. Its protein is CASSQREGNSPLHF.

This clonotype was counted at least ten times. This chain connects TRBV5-1 to TRBJ2-7; weak D call: TRBD2 (6 bases). The CDR3 runs 16 residues. V lost 0 bases, J lost 0 bases, and 13 bases lay in between. The germline V gene has CDR1 SGHRS and CDR2 YFSETQ. This CDR3 reads CASSLATGTLSYEQYF. In DNA form, the CDR3 reads TGCGCCAGCAGCTTGGCTACCGGGACTCTCTCCTACGAGCAGTACTTC.

This clonotype has a count of ten or more. The V call is TRBV18, the J call TRBJ1-2; D is uncertain. This CDR3 contains 12 residues. V was cut by 2 bases and J by 1 base, with 2 bases left in between. Germline V gene lookup returns CDR1 KGHSH and CDR2 LQKENI. For the CDR3, the DNA is TGTGCCAGCTCACCAAATAACTATGGCTACACCTTC. This translates into CASSPNNYGYTF.

This clonotype has a handful of counts. CDR3 nucleotides: TGCAGTGCTAGGGACCATCCCACCCAGTACTTC. Protein: CSARDHPTQYF. The V call is TRBV20-1, the J call TRBJ2-5; D is unresolved. The CDR3 loop spans 11 amino acids. Trimming took 3 bases from V and 8 from J, leaving 10 bases between them. The V gene's germline CDR1 is DFQATT and CDR2 SNEGSKA (reference sequence).

This clonotype was counted many times. The J gene is TRBJ1-1, the V gene TRBV7-2; perhaps TRBD1 as D (5 bases). Trimming shortened V by 4 bases and J by 4 bases, and 13 bases separated the two germline ends. Per germline, CDR1 SGHTA and CDR2 FQGNSA. CDR3 size: 14 residues. The CDR3 protein is CASSSQVGGTEAFF. The CDR3 DNA reads TGTGCCAGCAGCTCCCAAGTGGGGGGCACTGAAGCTTTCTTT.

In this sample, this clonotype turned up many times. The chain is built from TRBV27 and TRBJ2-5, with D possibly TRBD1 on 5 matching bases. The germline V gene has CDR1 MNHEY and CDR2 SMNVEV (reference sequence). The CDR3 has 15 residues. With 3 bases removed from V and 0 bases from J, the gap between germline ends came to 11 bases. CDR3 coding DNA: TGTGCCAGCAGTTTCCAGGGAACCAACCAAGAGACCCAGTACTTC. This gives the protein CASSFQGTNQETQYF.

The table lists this clonotype with many counts. CDR3 sequence (DNA): TGCGCCAGCAGTTTTTTTGCCAGCGGGATTAGCACAGATACGCAGTATTTT. This codes for CASSFFASGISTDTQYF. This chain links TRBV4-1 with TRBJ2-3; the match to TRBD2 covers 7 bases. V was clipped by 6 bases and J by 0 bases; unmatched bases: 12. CDR1 is MGHRA and CDR2 is YSYEKL in the germline V gene. This CDR3 spans 17 amino acids.

This clonotype occurred many times. The rearrangement joins TRBV5-8 to TRBJ2-3, with TRBD1 matching over 9 bases. Germline CDR1 and CDR2: SGHTS and YDEGEE. J was trimmed by 6 bases and V by 2 bases; bases with no gene match: 4. The CDR3 spans 14 residues. The CDR3 region is CASSFRQGVDTQYF. CDR3 nucleotide sequence: TGTGCCAGCAGCTTTCGACAGGGGGTGGATACGCAGTATTTT.

The table lists this clonotype with many counts. The chain uses TRBV20-1 and TRBJ2-3; TRBD1 matches at 8 bases. CDR1 and CDR2 (germline): DFQATT, SNEGSKA (reference sequence). The CDR3 is 12 residues long. The CDR3 sequence: CRTGAITDTQYF. The CDR3 bases are TGCAGGACAGGGGCGATCACAGATACGCAGTATTTT.

This clonotype was seen many times. The chain links TRBV20-1 to TRBJ2-5; D is unresolved. The germline CDR1 and CDR2 sequences are DFQATT and SNEGSKA (reference sequence). CDR3 length equals 14 residues. The V gene lost 4 bases and the J gene lost 1 base, with 13 bases spanning the gap. The CDR3 bases are TGCAGTGCTAAAATCCCAGGATCCCAAGAGACCCAGTACTTC. It codes for CSAKIPGSQETQYF.

This clonotype was detected many times. This chain connects TRBV6-1 to TRBJ2-1; 7 nucleotides align to TRBD2. Germline CDR1 is MNHNS and CDR2 is SASEGT. V lost 6 bases to trimming and J lost 4 bases; unmatched junction nucleotides: 9. This CDR3 contains 15 residues. DNA for the CDR3: TGTGCCAGCAGCCTAAGCGGGGCGACGTACAATGAGCAGTTCTTC. Protein sequence: CASSLSGATYNEQFF.

This clonotype was counted ten times or more. The CDR3 protein is CASILTRRPAGTSGGSYEQYV. The CDR3 DNA reads TGTGCCAGCATCTTGACCCGGCGCCCTGCTGGGACTAGCGGGGGCTCCTACGAGCAGTACGTC. This rearrangement joins TRBV5-6 to TRBJ2-7, with 14 bases matching TRBD2. CDR3 length: 21 amino acids. Germline V gives CDR1 SGHDT, CDR2 YYEEEE.